This T cell receptor beta chain is drawn from a study of control samples from healthy donors and cancer patients. With V trimmed by 5 bases and J by 1 base, 6 bases remained unmatched. Germline V gene lookup returns CDR1 MNHEY and CDR2 SMNVEV (reference sequence). The CDR3 totals 15 residues. Profiling relied on immunoSEQ multiplex PCR, and the TCRdb table lists in-frame clones only, not all of them. The data show tens of thousands of clones, approximately 84% seen once. Specimen: PBMCs. The chain employs TRBV27 and TRBJ2-5, with 8 nucleotides matching TRBD1. This TCR came from a man aged 70 or older with lung cancer. In DNA form, the CDR3 reads TGTGCCAGCAGTCCGGAGGACAGGGTCCAAGAGACCCAGTACTTC. Translation gives CASSPEDRVQETQYF.